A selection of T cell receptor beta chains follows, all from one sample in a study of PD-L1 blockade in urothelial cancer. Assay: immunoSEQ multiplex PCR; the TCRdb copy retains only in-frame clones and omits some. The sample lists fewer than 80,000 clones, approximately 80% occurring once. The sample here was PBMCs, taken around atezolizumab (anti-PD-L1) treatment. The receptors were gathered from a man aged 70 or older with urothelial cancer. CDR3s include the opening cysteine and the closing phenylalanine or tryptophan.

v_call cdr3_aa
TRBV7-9 CASSLGSRDQDEQYF
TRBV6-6 CASSRTSGDYEQYF
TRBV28 CASVGQIGWETQYF
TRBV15 CATSSGRGGTAYNEQFF
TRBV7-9 CASSRGTGAYNEQFF
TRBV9 CASSVGGTASYEQYF
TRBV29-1 CSVYGTSGQGEQFF
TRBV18 CASSPLTSGVGEQYF
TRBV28 CASRLGPRGYTF
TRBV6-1 CASSEDRVVSVNIQYF